This T cell receptor beta chain was documented in a study of response to subunit inactivated influenza vaccine. Overall study findings and caveats: Only a handful of new T cells, the authors suggested, are recruited with each seasonal influenza vaccination.

Both ends counted, the CDR3 spans 13 residues. TCRdb re-called the RT-PCR reads with MiXCR, one entry per CDR3 protein. The sample shows 530,000 or so distinct CDR3 sequences, roughly 15% of them seen only once. The table lists this clonotype with a few counts. Its antigen is currently unknown. It is unclear where the CDR3 begins or ends on the DNA, so no DNA is shown, and the CDR3 is as TCRdb lists it. The sequence was collected from a man aged 45-65 years who received an inactivated influenza vaccine. The specimen comprised PBMCs from blood, sampled 12 days after vaccination. V and J are TRBV12-3 or TRBV12-4 and TRBJ1-6; whether TRBD1, the table's D call, matches the DNA was not checked. The CDR3 here is CASSTSDRVALHF.